The clone carrying this TCR beta chain was counted many times. This CDR3 is 16 amino acids long. J gave up 3 bases and V 3 bases, and 5 bases lay outside the gene matches. These data originate in a study of regulatory T cells in long-lasting Graves disease. Documented time point: newly diagnosed GD, antithyroid drugs for less than 3 months. The TCR library used RNA extracted from PBMCs. Both iRepertoire HTBI primers and Arm-PCR of CDR3 regions were used to build the TCR beta libraries. Via MiXCR, TCRdb re-called the multiplex PCR reads, giving one row per CDR3 protein. This sample has about 400,000 distinct CDR3 sequences, with approximately 16% found just once. Another study also made use of these data, one on T cells in Graves' hyperthyroidism and ophthalmopathy.

The clonotype originates from a woman aged 40-49 years with Graves disease. Specimen: peripheral blood mononuclear cells (PBMCs), collected at new diagnosis, from a patient treated with antithyroid drugs. The V gene is TRBV12-3 or TRBV12-4, the J gene TRBJ1-6, with TRBD1 matching 7 bases. The CDR3 region is CASSLDRKLYNSPLHF. In nucleotides, the CDR3 is TGTGCCAGCAGTTTGGACAGGAAACTCTATAATTCACCCCTCCACTTT.